The 26 T cell receptor beta chains given below trace back to one sample, sequenced in a study of blood T cell repertoires in COVID-19. Data came from immunoSEQ multiplex PCR; TCRdb stores just in-frame clones and leaves some out. The sample records a few hundred thousand clones, about 85% being singletons. The sequencing input was PBMCs or T cells enriched from blood (not recorded which). Receptors originate from a woman aged 25 to 39 who had recovered from COVID-19.

V is TRBV7-6 and J is TRBJ1-5, with 8 bases lining up with TRBD1. The CDR3 consists of 15 residues. The germline CDR1 and CDR2 sequences are SGHVS and FNYEAQ. V was clipped by 2 bases and J by 6 bases; unmatched bases: 6. The CDR3 DNA reads as TGTGCCAGCAGCTTAAGTACAGGGGGGGGTCAGCCCCAGCATTTT. Its translation is CASSLSTGGGQPQHF.

The genes are TRBV15 and TRBJ1-1, with 8 bases fitting TRBD1. Germline V CDR1 and CDR2: LNHNV, YYDKDF (reference sequence). V was clipped by 3 bases and J by 4 bases; unmatched bases: 7. This CDR3 region has 15 residues. The CDR3 here is CATSSPDRGGTEAFF. The CDR3 DNA is TGTGCCACCAGCAGCCCAGACAGGGGTGGCACTGAAGCTTTCTTT.

The rearrangement joins TRBV7-9 to TRBJ1-4, with D unresolved. Trimming cost V 0 bases and J 3 bases, with 8 bases left between them. The CDR3 totals 15 residues. Germline CDR1 and CDR2: SEHNR and FQNEAQ (reference sequence). The CDR3 region is CASSLAGRANEKLFF. The CDR3, as DNA: TGTGCCAGCAGCTTAGCGGGTCGGGCTAATGAAAAACTGTTTTTT.

Of note for this clone: Distinct nucleotide sequences in the sample also encode this CDR3. This chain uses TRBV30 with TRBJ2-7; possible D gene TRBD2, 6 bases. Germline V CDR1 and CDR2: GTSNPN, SVGIG (reference sequence). V lost 3 bases and J lost 1, with 10 bases in between. The CDR3 sequence is 13 residues long. CDR3 sequence (DNA): TGTGCCTGGAGCCCCGGGGGATCCTACGAGCAGTACTTC. Its translation is CAWSPGGSYEQYF.

This sequence joins TRBV18 and TRBJ2-1; D might be TRBD2 (6 bases). The CDR3 is made up of 17 amino acids. V was pared by 3 bases and J by 0 bases, with 15 bases between. Looked up from germline, CDR1 is KGHSH and CDR2 is LQKENI. CDR3 region: CASSPVGGANSYNEQFF. The CDR3, as DNA: TGTGCCAGCTCACCGGTTGGAGGGGCGAACTCCTACAATGAGCAGTTCTTC.

The V gene is TRBV4-1, the J gene TRBJ2-2; D remains unclear. From germline, CDR1 is MGHRA and CDR2 YSYEKL. This CDR3 contains 16 residues. Trimming took off 0 bases at V and 5 bases at J, with 13 bases between the two ends. The chain's CDR3 is CASSQENPAWTGELFF. CDR3 nucleotides: TGCGCCAGCAGCCAAGAGAACCCAGCGTGGACCGGGGAGCTGTTTTTT.

The chain carries TRBV2 and TRBJ1-5; D is ambiguous. The CDR3 sequence is 13 residues long. V was trimmed by 6 bases and J by 9 bases, leaving 15 bases between them. The germline CDR1 and CDR2 sequences are SNHLY and FYNNEI. The CDR3 reads CASRDYRPGPQHF. The CDR3 coding sequence is TGTGCCAGCAGGGACTACCGCCCCGGGCCCCAGCATTTT.

The chain links TRBV7-2 to TRBJ1-1; D ambiguous. This CDR3 has 14 amino acids. Trimming stripped 0 bases from V and 0 bases from J, with 5 bases between. Germline V gene sequence: CDR1 SGHTA, CDR2 FQGNSA. CDR3 nucleotides: TGTGCCAGCAGCTTAGCGGGAGTGAACACTGAAGCTTTCTTT. Encoded protein: CASSLAGVNTEAFF.

This chain uses TRBV4-2 with TRBJ1-1, with 7 bases identical to TRBD1. This CDR3 contains 16 residues. CDR1 LGHNA and CDR2 YNFKEQ come from the germline V gene. V shed 0 bases, J shed 6 bases, and the junction held 10 bases outside the gene matches. This CDR3 is CASSQDPQGRGAEAFF. CDR3 nucleotides: TGTGCCAGCAGCCAAGATCCACAGGGGCGGGGGGCTGAAGCTTTCTTT.

The rearrangement joins TRBV7-2 to TRBJ1-4; TRBD1 is a possible D gene (6 bases). The CDR3 runs to 13 residues. Between the trimmed V and J ends, which lost 6 bases and 5 bases, there was a span of 10 bases. Per the germline V gene, CDR1 is SGHTA and CDR2 is FQGNSA. The chain's CDR3 is CASSWGQNEKLFF. Written as DNA, the CDR3 is TGTGCCAGCAGTTGGGGGCAAAATGAAAAACTGTTTTTT.

The V and J genes are TRBV6-2 or TRBV6-3 and TRBJ1-5, with D possibly being TRBD1 (5 bases). This CDR3 region has 17 residues. The germline V gene has CDR1 MNHEY and CDR2 SVGEGT. Trimming cost V 2 bases and J 6 bases, with 20 bases left between them. The CDR3 loop is CASSYPGEGRSLQPQHF. CDR3 coding DNA: TGTGCCAGCAGTTACCCGGGAGAGGGACGATCACTTCAGCCCCAGCATTTT.

V usage is TRBV6-2 or TRBV6-3 and J usage is TRBJ1-4; D is ambiguous. With 2 bases removed from V and 6 bases from J, the gap between germline ends came to 16 bases. Germline V gives CDR1 MNHEY, CDR2 SVGEGT. CDR3 length equals 16 residues. CDR3 protein: CASSYLLTRRDEKLFF. The DNA of the CDR3 is TGTGCCAGCAGTTACCTCCTGACCCGGAGGGATGAAAAACTGTTTTTT.

The chain links TRBV10-3 to TRBJ2-7; tentatively, D is TRBD1 (6 bases). The ends were cut back, 10 bases at V and 6 bases at J, with 25 bases in the middle. CDR3 length equals 15 residues. Looked up from germline, CDR1 is ENHRY and CDR2 is SYGVKD. DNA of the CDR3: TGTGCCACAAGACCAGACCCGGGACAAGGGGGCGAGCAGTACTTC. Its translation: CATRPDPGQGGEQYF.

The rearrangement uses TRBV19 and TRBJ1-2, with 7 bases that match TRBD1. There are 14 residues in the CDR3. Germline V gives CDR1 LNHDA, CDR2 SQIVND (reference sequence). Trimming cost V 6 bases and J 3 bases; bases outside gene matches: 7. The CDR3 here is CASSLWDSDYGYTF. CDR3 nucleotide sequence: TGTGCCAGTAGCCTTTGGGACAGCGACTATGGCTACACCTTC. Supplemented by reference TRBV19 and TRBJ1-2, the full variable domain reads DGGITQSPKYLFRKEGQNVTLSCEQNLNHDAMYWYRQDPGQGLRLIYYSQIVNDFQKGDIAEGYSVSREKKESFPLTVTSAQKNPTAFYLCASSLWDSDYGYTFGSGTRLTVV.

The chain is built from TRBV30 and TRBJ2-4; D perhaps matches TRBD2 (5 bases). The CDR3 has 14 residues. Per germline, CDR1 GTSNPN and CDR2 SVGIG (reference sequence). Trimming took 0 bases from V and 8 from J, leaving 14 bases between them. CDR3 loop: CAWSVRGLTDIQYF. CDR3 in DNA: TGTGCCTGGAGTGTACGGGGTCTTACCGACATTCAGTACTTC.

The chain couples TRBV27 to TRBJ1-6, with 7 bases aligning to TRBD1. The CDR3 sequence is 17 residues long. Germline values: CDR1 MNHEY, CDR2 SMNVEV (reference sequence). The J segment lost 9 bases and the V segment lost 3 bases, leaving 14 bases of the junction unmatched. CDR3 sequence reads: CASSLGGEGALGSPLHF. CDR3 sequence (DNA): TGTGCCAGCAGTTTGGGGGGCGAGGGGGCGCTAGGTTCACCCCTCCACTTT.

The chain employs TRBV6-5 and TRBJ1-2; 7 nucleotides agree with TRBD1. The ends lost 5 bases at V and 5 bases at J; junction bases unmatched: 2. CDR1 is MNHEY, CDR2 SVGAGI, per germline. The CDR3 contains 12 residues. As DNA, the CDR3 is TGTGCCAGCAGTACAGGGGTTTATGGCTACACCTTC. Its translation is CASSTGVYGYTF.

V gene TRBV7-3 combines with J gene TRBJ2-1; 8 nucleotides agree with TRBD1. V was pared by 3 bases and J by 6 bases, with 7 bases of the junction left unmatched. The CDR3 consists of 15 residues. Germline CDR1 SGHTA, CDR2 FQGTGA. The CDR3 nucleotides are TGTGCCAGCAGCTTGTCGACAGGGGTCGCCAATGAGCAGTTCTTC. It encodes CASSLSTGVANEQFF.

This chain joins TRBV4-3 and TRBJ2-2; TRBD2 might be the D (6 bases). Germline CDR1 reads LGHNA; CDR2 reads YSLEER. The CDR3 spans 14 residues. V gave up 4 bases and J gave up 4 bases, with 10 bases separating them. The CDR3 DNA is TGCGCCAGCAGCCGGGGGGATGCCACCGGGGAGCTGTTTTTT. Encoded protein: CASSRGDATGELFF.

The V and J genes are TRBV9 and TRBJ1-4; possible D gene TRBD1, 5 bases. Germline V lookup: CDR1 SGDLS, CDR2 YYNGEE. V gave up 3 bases and J gave up 8 bases, with 11 bases separating them. The CDR3 is 13 amino acids. DNA for the CDR3: TGTGCCAGCAGCGCCGACAGTAGGGAAAAACTGTTTTTT. It yields the protein CASSADSREKLFF. The full variable domain, completed using reference TRBV9 and TRBJ1-4, is DSGVTQTPKHLITATGQRVTLRCSPRSGDLSVYWYQQSLDQGLQFLIQYYNGEERAKGNILERFSAQQFPDLHSELNLSSLELGDSALYFCASSADSREKLFFGSGTQLSVL.

This clone was observed once. The chain carries TRBV18 and TRBJ1-1, with 7 nucleotides matching TRBD1. There are 13 residues in the CDR3. Germline trimming cut 5 bases from V and 2 bases from J; bases unmatched to any gene: 2. Germline lookup yields CDR1 KGHSH and CDR2 LQKENI. Here the CDR3 reads CASSWDRNTEAFF. The CDR3 coding sequence is TGTGCCAGCTCATGGGACAGAAACACTGAAGCTTTCTTT.

The chain employs TRBV27 and TRBJ2-3; 8 bases are a match to TRBD2. CDR1 and CDR2 from the germline V gene are MNHEY and SMNVEV (reference sequence). CDR3 length equals 13 residues. Germline trimming cut 6 bases from V and 5 bases from J; bases unmatched to any gene: 4. The CDR3 loop is CASRRGAGDTQYF. CDR3 nucleotide sequence: TGTGCCAGCAGGCGGGGGGCAGGAGATACGCAGTATTTT.

This clone has a single count. CDR3 region: CSVSPGRENTEAFF. The CDR3 bases are TGCAGCGTCAGCCCAGGGAGGGAGAACACTGAAGCTTTCTTT. This chain links TRBV29-1 with TRBJ1-1, with D perhaps TRBD1 (5 bases). The CDR3 loop spans 14 amino acids. V dropped 6 bases and J dropped 1 base, with 15 bases sitting between them. Per the germline V gene, CDR1 is SQVTM and CDR2 is ANQGSEA.

The rearrangement links TRBV4-2 to TRBJ1-1, with TRBD1 matching over 7 bases. The CDR3 is made up of 15 amino acids. V was clipped by 2 bases and J by 5 bases; unmatched bases: 8. The germline V gene encodes CDR1 LGHNA and CDR2 YNFKEQ. In DNA, the CDR3 is TGTGCCAGCAGCCAACCCGGGCAGGGGGAAACTGAAGCTTTCTTT. It translates to CASSQPGQGETEAFF.

This clone was picked up a small number of times. The chain uses TRBV7-9 and TRBJ1-2; D is unclear. The CDR3 is 13 amino acids. Trimming took off 1 base at V and 1 base at J, with 4 bases between the two ends. Germline lookup yields CDR1 SEHNR and CDR2 FQNEAQ (reference sequence). CDR3 in amino acids: CASSLGDNYGYTF. The CDR3 DNA reads TGTGCCAGCAGCTTAGGCGATAACTATGGCTACACCTTC.

This clone was observed once. V and J are TRBV6-5 and TRBJ2-7, with D maybe TRBD1 (5 bases). Looked up from germline, CDR1 is MNHEY and CDR2 is SVGAGI. The CDR3 is 14 residues long. V was pared by 2 bases and J by 4 bases, with 12 bases between. The CDR3 DNA follows: TGTGCCAGCAGTTACGGGTCAGGGTGGTACGAGCAGTACTTC. Translating it yields CASSYGSGWYEQYF.